Following are 32 T cell receptor beta chains from one sample sequenced in a study of blood T cells in healthy people across ages. A sample-barcoded 5' primer and a J-beta primer mix were used in a second PCR of roughly 6 to 11 cycles. Using its own MiXCR run on the 5' RACE reads, TCRdb lists one record per CDR3 protein. Seen here are approximately 810,000 distinct CDR3 sequences, more than 25% observed once, and the top ten hold 15% to 20%. Sequenced sample: blood. The receptor set was obtained from a woman aged 80 or over in good health.

V is TRBV9 and J is TRBJ2-7; unclear D gene. The CDR3 contains 12 residues. Between the trimmed V and J ends, which lost 6 bases and 1 base, there was a span of 8 bases. Germline-derived CDR1 and CDR2 are SGDLS and YYNGEE. The CDR3 here is CASTPGSYEQYF. CDR3 bases: TGTGCCAGCACCCCCGGGTCCTACGAGCAGTACTTC.

Here the CDR3 DNA reads TGTGCCAGCAGCTACCGAGGGGACAGAAATCAGCCCCAGCATTTT. Its protein is CASSYRGDRNQPQHF. The rearrangement joins TRBV6-2 or TRBV6-3 to TRBJ1-5, with 7 bases aligning to TRBD1. Germline CDR1 reads MNHEY; CDR2 reads SVGEGT. This CDR3 is built from 15 residues. Losses at the gene ends were 6 bases for V and 4 bases for J; bases not matched to a gene: 9.

This clonotype has at least ten counts. The genes are TRBV25-1 and TRBJ2-5, with TRBD1 matching 7 bases. Germline trimming cut 5 bases from V and 1 base from J; bases unmatched to any gene: 4. CDR3 length: 14 amino acids. In germline, CDR1 is MGHDK, CDR2 SYGVNS. This chain's CDR3 is CASSQTGLQETQYF. For the CDR3, the DNA is TGTGCCAGCAGTCAGACAGGGCTCCAAGAGACCCAGTACTTC.

This clonotype was counted many times. V is TRBV6-2 or TRBV6-3 and J is TRBJ2-1; 9 bases are shared with TRBD1. There are 17 residues in the CDR3. The germline V gene encodes CDR1 MNHEY and CDR2 SVGEGT. J gave up 6 bases and V 6 bases, and 15 bases lay outside the gene matches. CDR3 in amino acids: CASRQGQGSSFSNEQFF. The CDR3 nucleotides are TGTGCCAGCAGACAGGGACAGGGATCGAGCTTTAGCAATGAGCAGTTCTTC.

This clonotype came up many times. The rearrangement uses TRBV20-1 and TRBJ1-1; no clear D. Germline V gives CDR1 DFQATT, CDR2 SNEGSKA (reference sequence). Trimming cost V 7 bases and J 1 base, with 13 bases left between them. The CDR3 runs to 13 residues. The CDR3 sequence: CSVIQISNTEAFF. The CDR3 bases are TGCAGTGTAATACAGATTTCGAACACTGAAGCTTTCTTT.

This clonotype was detected many times. The genes are TRBV28 and TRBJ2-2, with 7 bases that match TRBD2. The CDR3 runs to 15 residues. CDR1 is MDHEN, CDR2 SYDVKM, per germline. V shed 5 bases, J shed 2 bases, and the junction held 5 bases outside the gene matches. The DNA for the CDR3 is TGTGCCAGCAGTCCTCTAGCGGCTAACACCGGGGAGCTGTTTTTT. Its protein is CASSPLAANTGELFF. The full variable domain, completed using reference TRBV28 and TRBJ2-2, is DVKVTQSSRYLVKRTGEKVFLECVQDMDHENMFWYRQDPGLGLRLIYFSYDVKMKEKGDIPEGYSVSREKKERFSLILESASTNQTSMYLCASSPLAANTGELFFGEGSRLTVL.

The sample holds a few counts of this clonotype. The V call is TRBV20-1, the J call TRBJ2-2; 7 bases are shared with TRBD1. The germline V gene has CDR1 DFQATT and CDR2 SNEGSKA (reference sequence). This CDR3 contains 16 residues. The ends lost 1 base at V and 2 bases at J; junction bases unmatched: 7. In DNA, the CDR3 is TGCAGTGCTAGAGCTCCGGGACAGACCAACACCGGGGAGCTGTTTTTT. It encodes CSARAPGQTNTGELFF.

The sample holds many counts of this clonotype. The V and J genes are TRBV6-2 or TRBV6-3 and TRBJ2-5; 8 bases align to TRBD1. In germline, CDR1 is MNHEY, CDR2 SVGEGT. CDR3 size: 15 residues. V lost 4 bases to trimming and J lost 1 base; unmatched junction nucleotides: 5. CDR3 loop: CASSSGTGFQETQYF. CDR3 DNA: TGTGCCAGCAGTTCCGGGACAGGCTTCCAAGAGACCCAGTACTTC.

This clonotype was counted many times. V gene TRBV2 combines with J gene TRBJ2-3, with unresolved D. With 7 bases removed from V and 4 bases from J, the gap between germline ends came to 12 bases. The germline CDR1 and CDR2 sequences are SNHLY and FYNNEI. The CDR3 loop spans 13 amino acids. The CDR3 region has the DNA TGTGCCAGCACCCTTATGGGTTCAGATACGCAGTATTTT. This sequence encodes CASTLMGSDTQYF.

Only a few counts were recorded for this clonotype. The CDR3: CASSARGVPTEAFF. CDR3 in DNA: TGTGCCAGCAGCGCTAGGGGGGTCCCCACTGAAGCTTTCTTT. The chain links TRBV9 to TRBJ1-1; tentatively, D is TRBD1 (6 bases). CDR1 is SGDLS and CDR2 is YYNGEE in the germline V gene. With 3 bases removed from V and 4 bases from J, the gap between germline ends came to 13 bases. This CDR3 region has 14 residues.

This clonotype was observed a few times. CDR3 nucleotide sequence: TGCGCCAGCAGCTTAAGTGGGGCCTCGAACACCGGGGAGCTGTTTTTT. Its protein product is CASSLSGASNTGELFF. The rearrangement uses TRBV5-1 and TRBJ2-2; TRBD1 might be the D (5 bases). CDR1 SGHRS and CDR2 YFSETQ come from the germline V gene. The CDR3 runs to 16 residues. Trimming cost V 2 bases and J 0 bases, with 11 bases left between them.

This clonotype was picked up many times. J is TRBJ1-1 and V is TRBV3-1, with D unclear. Germline loops: CDR1 LGHDT, CDR2 YNNKEL (reference sequence). The CDR3 contains 15 residues. V lost 4 bases and J 0 bases, leaving 12 bases between the germline ends. This CDR3 reads CASSPRGTMNTEAFF. In DNA, the CDR3 is TGTGCCAGCAGCCCTCGGGGAACTATGAACACTGAAGCTTTCTTT.

The V call is TRBV29-1, the J call TRBJ2-5; the D is unclear. V was trimmed by 6 bases and J by 5 bases, leaving 10 bases between them. CDR1 is SQVTM, CDR2 ANQGSEA, per germline. The CDR3 length is 11 residues. CDR3 in amino acids: CSVVTVETQYF. In nucleotides, the CDR3 is TGCAGCGTAGTGACGGTCGAGACCCAGTACTTC.

The sample holds many counts of this clonotype. The gene calls are TRBV6-5 and TRBJ2-3; 7 positions match TRBD1. The V gene end was trimmed by 4 bases and the J gene end by 2 bases; junction bases not matched to a gene: 6. Germline V gene sequence: CDR1 MNHEY, CDR2 SVGAGI. This CDR3 contains 15 residues. The CDR3 DNA reads as TGTGCCAGCAGTTCGGGACAGACAATCACAGATACGCAGTATTTT. Encoded protein: CASSSGQTITDTQYF.

The rearrangement uses TRBV7-6 and TRBJ2-4; 10 nucleotides line up with TRBD1. This CDR3 has 14 amino acids. The junction had 6 bases not matched to a gene; V was cut back by 4 bases and J by 9 bases. CDR1 is SGHVS and CDR2 is FNYEAQ in the germline V gene. DNA of the CDR3: TGTGCCAGCAGCTCCCGGGACAGGGGAGCCATTCAGTACTTC. The encoded protein is CASSSRDRGAIQYF.

V gene TRBV29-1 combines with J gene TRBJ2-5; possibly TRBD2 for D (6 bases). The CDR3 contains 16 residues. The germline CDR1 and CDR2 sequences are SQVTM and ANQGSEA. The V and J ends lost 4 bases and 7 bases respectively, with 25 bases between them. CDR3 protein: CSVVPDGPRHGGTQYF. CDR3 DNA: TGCAGCGTTGTACCGGACGGACCAAGACACGGGGGGACCCAGTACTTC.

The chain combines TRBV20-1 with TRBJ2-1, with TRBD2 identical over 12 bases. Looked up from germline, CDR1 is DFQATT and CDR2 is SNEGSKA (reference sequence). Trimming removed 4 bases from V and 1 base from J; junction bases left unmatched: 11. The CDR3 totals 18 residues. The CDR3 DNA reads as TGCAGTGCTATCCACCGCACTAGCGGGGGGTTGTCCTACAATGAGCAGTTCTTC. Translating it yields CSAIHRTSGGLSYNEQFF.

This clonotype was observed a handful of times. The chain uses TRBV30 and TRBJ2-5; D remains unclear. This CDR3 spans 12 amino acids. With 2 bases removed from V and 2 bases from J, the gap between germline ends came to 6 bases. Germline CDR1 GTSNPN, CDR2 SVGIG (reference sequence). This CDR3 is CAWSRRQETQYF. CDR3 bases: TGTGCCTGGAGTAGGCGTCAAGAGACCCAGTACTTC.

V and J are TRBV7-9 and TRBJ1-5, with a possible D match to TRBD1 (5 bases). CDR1 is SEHNR and CDR2 is FQNEAQ in the germline V gene (reference sequence). V lost 1 base and J lost 5, with 12 bases in between. This CDR3 spans 15 amino acids. CDR3 nucleotides: TGTGCCAGCAGCTTAGGGGGCTACAGAGATCAGCCCCAGCATTTT. The encoded protein is CASSLGGYRDQPQHF.

Remarks on this clonotype: One base away lies a much larger clone, so this may be a sequencing read error. This chain connects TRBV6-1 to TRBJ2-5, with unresolved D. CDR1 MNHNS and CDR2 SASEGT come from the germline V gene. Trimming shortened V by 3 bases and J by 5 bases, and 7 bases separated the two germline ends. The CDR3 length is 12 residues. The CDR3 reads CASSDTRETQYF. The CDR3 region has the DNA TGTGCCAGCAGTGATACTCGTGAGACCCAGTACTTC.

In this sample, this clonotype turned up many times. The chain combines TRBV15 with TRBJ2-7, with D tentatively TRBD2 (6 bases). Trimming took off 0 bases at V and 6 bases at J, with 9 bases between the two ends. The CDR3 totals 13 residues. Germline V lookup: CDR1 LNHNV, CDR2 YYDKDF (reference sequence). CDR3: CATSRDRGGEQYF. The CDR3 DNA is TGTGCCACCAGCAGAGATCGGGGAGGCGAGCAGTACTTC.

The CDR3, as DNA: TGTGCCAGCAGTTTCACGACAGTGTTCTCTGGAAACACCATATATTTT. It specifies CASSFTTVFSGNTIYF. The chain recombines TRBV6-6 with TRBJ1-3; TRBD1 might be the D (5 bases). The CDR3 sequence is 16 residues long. Per the germline V gene, CDR1 is MNHNY and CDR2 is SVGAGI (reference sequence). With 4 bases removed from V and 0 bases from J, the gap between germline ends came to 13 bases.

This clonotype is a singleton in its sample. One end of the junction fails to match germline, which may point to a read error. The chain has TRBV6-2 or TRBV6-3 and TRBJ2-4; 8 nucleotides match TRBD2. Germline CDR1 and CDR2: MNHEY and SVGEGT. The CDR3 runs to 14 residues. CDR3 sequence: CTSSQSGGKNIQYF. CDR3 DNA: TGTACCAGCAGCCAGAGCGGGGGCAAAAACATTCAGTACTTC.

This clonotype was counted ten times or more. The chain carries TRBV7-8 and TRBJ2-1, with D uncertain. The germline gives CDR1 SGHVS, CDR2 FQNEAQ. Deletions cut 1 base from V and 3 bases from J, with 10 bases between. CDR3 length: 15 amino acids. The CDR3 nucleotides are TGTGCCAGCAGCTTAGTTCTGACCTTCTACAATGAGCAGTTCTTC. Protein: CASSLVLTFYNEQFF. Full variable domain (outside the CDR3, taken from reference TRBV7-8 and TRBJ2-1): GAGVSQSPRYKVAKRGQDVALRCDPISGHVSLFWYQQALGQGPEFLTYFQNEAQLDKSGLPSDRFFAERPEGSVSTLKIQRTQQEDSAVYLCASSLVLTFYNEQFFGPGTRLTVL.

Comments on this clonotype: A much larger clone differs by one base, so this may be a read error. The CDR3 is CSARDGGQGAFNEQYF. In DNA form, the CDR3 reads TGCAGTGCTAGAGACGGCGGGCAGGGTGCGTTCAATGAGCAGTACTTC. The V gene is TRBV20-1, the J gene TRBJ2-7; D could derive from TRBD1 or TRBD2 (5 bases each). This CDR3 spans 16 amino acids. The germline V gene encodes CDR1 DFQATT and CDR2 SNEGSKA (reference sequence). The V gene lost 0 bases and the J gene lost 7 bases, with 22 bases spanning the gap.

This clonotype has a handful of counts. The CDR3 reads CSVDGSSGSRQTQYF. The CDR3 nucleotides are TGCAGCGTTGACGGGTCTAGCGGGAGTCGTCAGACCCAGTACTTC. The rearrangement links TRBV29-1 to TRBJ2-7; the match to TRBD2 covers 10 bases. Matching the DNA end better, TRBJ2-5 makes the J call doubtful. The CDR3 runs to 15 residues. Germline-derived CDR1 and CDR2 are SQVTM and ANQGSEA.

This clonotype has ten or more counts. The V and J genes are TRBV20-1 and TRBJ2-7, with D possibly matching TRBD2 (7 bases). V was shortened by 4 bases and J by 1 base, with 20 bases between the two germline ends. Per germline, CDR1 DFQATT and CDR2 SNEGSKA (reference sequence). There are 16 residues in the CDR3. The CDR3 spells CSAMAGVRGGSYEQYF. The CDR3 DNA sequence: TGCAGTGCTATGGCTGGGGTGAGGGGGGGATCCTACGAGCAGTACTTC.

V gene TRBV14 combines with J gene TRBJ2-4; D possibly corresponds to TRBD1 (7 bases). The J call is uncertain, as TRBJ2-7 better fits the DNA end. The germline V gene has CDR1 SGHDN and CDR2 FVKESK. This CDR3 is 17 amino acids long. CDR3 loop: CASSQGLGRTGGGEQYF. In nucleotides, the CDR3 is TGTGCCAGCAGCCAAGGGTTGGGTCGGACAGGAGGGGGCGAGCAGTACTTC.

V gene TRBV9 combines with J gene TRBJ2-3; 7 bases are shared with TRBD2. The CDR3 totals 14 residues. The germline CDR1 and CDR2 sequences are SGDLS and YYNGEE. After removal of 6 bases from V and 0 bases from J, the junction contained 4 bases not matched to a gene. The CDR3, as DNA: TGTGCCAGCAACGGGAGGATTAGCACAGATACGCAGTATTTT. Translation gives CASNGRISTDTQYF.

The CDR3 bases are TGTGCCAGCACCAACGCTCGGTCGGGGTCCTATAATTCACCCCTCCACTTT. This translates into CASTNARSGSYNSPLHF. The rearrangement uses TRBV6-2 or TRBV6-3 and TRBJ1-6; D gene uncertain. Germline V lookup: CDR1 MNHEY, CDR2 SVGEGT. The CDR3 consists of 17 residues. Between the trimmed V and J ends, which lost 7 bases and 1 base, there was a span of 17 bases.

Turning to this clonotype: A much larger clone differs from this one at a single base, so this may be a read error. The CDR3 DNA sequence: TGTGCCAGCAGCCAAAAACGGACAGACGCCCTGGGCTACACCTTC. Its protein is CASSQKRTDALGYTF. The V call is TRBV3-1, the J call TRBJ1-2; D might be TRBD1 (6 bases). Per the germline V gene, CDR1 is LGHDT and CDR2 is YNNKEL (reference sequence). This CDR3 region has 15 residues. Trimming pared 2 bases from V and 8 bases from J, leaving 18 bases between.

The chain recombines TRBV12-3 or TRBV12-4 with TRBJ1-2; D perhaps matches TRBD1 (6 bases). V was pared by 7 bases and J by 4 bases, with 19 bases between. The length of the CDR3 is 15 residues. The chain's CDR3 is CASNLEGRGTYGYTF. DNA for the CDR3: TGTGCCAGCAATTTGGAGGGCAGGGGAACCTATGGCTACACCTTC.